Following are 3 T cell receptor beta chains from one sample sequenced in a study of vaccination effects on CD4 cells after COVID-19 (dated by TCRdb to between 2022 and 2023). No cognate antigen is known for these TCRs. Library generation was performed with the immunoSEQ multiplex PCR assay. What TCRdb holds here is the immuneACCESS table cut down to in-frame rearrangements. Part of the clones is not present; checked against another copy, under half of the missing clones reflect an unresolved V gene, and the others are unexplained. The sample yields tens of thousands of clones; around 85% were counted once. The ten largest account for approximately 2.4% of the sample. After around 11 days of culture, CD4+ T cells were isolated with the EasySep CD4+ T cell isolation kit. Each participant received two doses of an mRNA SARS-CoV-2 vaccine, either BNT162b2 or mRNA-1273. Specimen: CD4+ T cells from PBMCs cultured without peptide, collected after COVID-19 vaccination. These receptors were taken from a human donor who received a COVID-19 vaccine.

This clone was counted only a few times. This chain connects TRBV9 to TRBJ1-2, with 8 bases aligning to TRBD1. CDR3 length: 15 amino acids. The V segment lost 0 bases and the J segment 5 bases; nucleotides outside the gene matches: 6. CDR1 and CDR2 from the germline V gene are SGDLS and YYNGEE. Here the CDR3 DNA reads TGTGCCAGCAGCGTAGCTGGAGACAGGGGTTATGGCTACACCTTC. This codes for CASSVAGDRGYGYTF.

This clone was observed a few times. This chain uses TRBV2 with TRBJ1-5; TRBD1 aligns across 9 bases. The CDR3 extends over 15 amino acids. Trimming cost V 5 bases and J 7 bases; bases outside gene matches: 9. Germline CDR1 is SNHLY and CDR2 is FYNNEI. The CDR3 is CASSPGTGIGQPQHF. The CDR3 DNA follows: TGTGCCAGCAGTCCCGGGACAGGGATCGGACAGCCCCAGCATTTT.

The chain uses TRBV7-8 and TRBJ2-7; D remains ambiguous. V was shortened by 6 bases and J by 3 bases, with 12 bases between the two germline ends. Per the germline V gene, CDR1 is SGHVS and CDR2 is FQNEAQ. The CDR3 runs to 13 residues. CDR3 sequence: CASSGRPSYEQYV. In nucleotides, the CDR3 is TGTGCCAGCAGTGGACGGCCGAGCTACGAGCAGTACGTC.